This T cell receptor (beta chain) appears in the sequencing data of a study of blood T cells in healthy people across ages. CDR1 SGHRS and CDR2 YFSETQ come from the germline V gene. Trimming shortened V by 4 bases and J by 5 bases, and 12 bases separated the two germline ends. The CDR3 runs 14 residues. General study points: Possibly confounding the expanded clonotype changes was the fact that donor CMV status was unknown. When set beside aged donors, long-lived donors presented more naive CD4+ cells and higher diversity. Age showed a roughly linear inverse relationship with TCR beta diversity per million T cells.

About this clonotype: Its antigen is undetermined.

Primed by a sample-barcoded 5' primer and a J-beta primer mix, a second PCR proceeded for 7 to 11 cycles. In TCRdb, the 5' RACE reads were re-called with MiXCR into one record per CDR3 protein. The profile shows hundreds of thousands of distinct CDR3 sequences, about 26% of them singletons. The same data also went into a second study, on T cells of mothers and their children.

The rearrangement joins TRBV5-1 to TRBJ1-4; TRBD1 might be the D (5 bases). Sequenced input: blood. The source of this sequence is a boy between 10 and 17 years old in good health. CDR3 sequence: CASSPGHGNEKLFF. The CDR3 DNA reads as TGCGCCAGCAGCCCCGGACACGGGAATGAAAAACTGTTTTTT.